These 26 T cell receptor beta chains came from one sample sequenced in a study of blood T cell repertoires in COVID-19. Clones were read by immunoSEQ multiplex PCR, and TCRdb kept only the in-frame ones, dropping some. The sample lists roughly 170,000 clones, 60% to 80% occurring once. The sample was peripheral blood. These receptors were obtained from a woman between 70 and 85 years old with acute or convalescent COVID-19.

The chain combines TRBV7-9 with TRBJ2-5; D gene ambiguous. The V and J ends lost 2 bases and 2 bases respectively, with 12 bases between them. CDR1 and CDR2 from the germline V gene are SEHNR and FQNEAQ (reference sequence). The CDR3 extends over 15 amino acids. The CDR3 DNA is TGTGCCAGCAGCTTATACAGAACGGAACAAGAGACCCAGTACTTC. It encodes CASSLYRTEQETQYF.

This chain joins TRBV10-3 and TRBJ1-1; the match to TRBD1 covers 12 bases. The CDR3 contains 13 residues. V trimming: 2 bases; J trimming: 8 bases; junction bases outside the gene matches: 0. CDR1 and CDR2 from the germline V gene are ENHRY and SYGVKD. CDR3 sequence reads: CAISEGTGGEAFF. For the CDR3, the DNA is TGTGCCATCAGTGAGGGGACAGGGGGCGAAGCTTTCTTT.

The DNA for the CDR3 is TGTGCCAGCAGCTTAACACAGGGCACAGATACGCAGTATTTT. Its protein is CASSLTQGTDTQYF. The V and J genes are TRBV7-3 and TRBJ2-3; D is perhaps TRBD1 (5 bases). Germline V CDR1 and CDR2: SGHTA, FQGTGA. V lost 0 bases to trimming and J lost 1 base, with 5 bases between them. The CDR3 loop spans 14 amino acids.

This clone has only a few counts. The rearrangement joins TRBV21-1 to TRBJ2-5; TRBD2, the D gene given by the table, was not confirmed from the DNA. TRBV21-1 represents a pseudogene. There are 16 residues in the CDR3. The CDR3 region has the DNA TGTGCCAGCAGCAAAGATCCCCTAGGAGATAAGAGAACCCAGTACTTC. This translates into CASSKDPLGDKRTQYF.

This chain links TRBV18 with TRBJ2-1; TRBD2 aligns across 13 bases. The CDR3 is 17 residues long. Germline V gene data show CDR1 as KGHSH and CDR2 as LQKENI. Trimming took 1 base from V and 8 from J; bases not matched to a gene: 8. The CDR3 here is CASSPQLGLAGDYEQFF. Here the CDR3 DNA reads TGTGCCAGCTCACCACAGCTTGGACTAGCGGGAGATTATGAGCAGTTCTTC.

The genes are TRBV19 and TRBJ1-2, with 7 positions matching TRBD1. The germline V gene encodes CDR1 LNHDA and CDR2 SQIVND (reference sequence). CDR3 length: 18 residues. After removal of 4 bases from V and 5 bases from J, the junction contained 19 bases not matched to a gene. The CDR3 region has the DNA TGTGCCAGTAGTACGCAAGCCTTAACCGGGACAGAAACTTATGGCTACACCTTC. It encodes CASSTQALTGTETYGYTF.

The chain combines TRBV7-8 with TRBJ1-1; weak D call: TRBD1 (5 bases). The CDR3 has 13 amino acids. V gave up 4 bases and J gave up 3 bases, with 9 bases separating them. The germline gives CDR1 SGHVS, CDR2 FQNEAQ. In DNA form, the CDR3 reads TGTGCCAGCAGCTCTACAGGTCACACTGAAGCTTTCTTT. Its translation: CASSSTGHTEAFF.

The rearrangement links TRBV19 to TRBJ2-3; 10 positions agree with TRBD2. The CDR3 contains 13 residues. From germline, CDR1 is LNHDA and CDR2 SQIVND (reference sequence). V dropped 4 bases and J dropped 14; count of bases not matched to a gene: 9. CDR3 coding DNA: TGTGCCAGTAGTACAGCGGGAGGGTTTAGGTGGTATTTT. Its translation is CASSTAGGFRWYF.

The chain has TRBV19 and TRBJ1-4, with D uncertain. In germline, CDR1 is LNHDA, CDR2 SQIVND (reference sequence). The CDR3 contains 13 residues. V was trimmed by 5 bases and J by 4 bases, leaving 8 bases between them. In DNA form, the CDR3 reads TGTGCCAGTAGTGAAGCCCTTAATGAAAAACTGTTTTTT. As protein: CASSEALNEKLFF. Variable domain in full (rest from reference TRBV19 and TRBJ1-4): DGGITQSPKYLFRKEGQNVTLSCEQNLNHDAMYWYRQDPGQGLRLIYYSQIVNDFQKGDIAEGYSVSREKKESFPLTVTSAQKNPTAFYLCASSEALNEKLFFGSGTQLSVL.

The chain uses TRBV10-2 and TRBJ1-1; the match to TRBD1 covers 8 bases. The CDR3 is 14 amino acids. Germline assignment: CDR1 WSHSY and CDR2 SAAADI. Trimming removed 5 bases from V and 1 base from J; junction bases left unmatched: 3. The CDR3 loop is CASSRDRPNTEAFF. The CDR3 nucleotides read TGCGCCAGCAGTCGGGACAGGCCGAACACTGAAGCTTTCTTT.

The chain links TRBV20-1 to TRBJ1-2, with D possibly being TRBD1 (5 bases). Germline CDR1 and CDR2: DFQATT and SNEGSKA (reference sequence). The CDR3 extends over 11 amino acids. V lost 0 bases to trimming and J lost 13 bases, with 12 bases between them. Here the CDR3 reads CSAREGEEVTF. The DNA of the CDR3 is TGCAGTGCTAGAGAAGGGGAGGAGGTCACCTTC.

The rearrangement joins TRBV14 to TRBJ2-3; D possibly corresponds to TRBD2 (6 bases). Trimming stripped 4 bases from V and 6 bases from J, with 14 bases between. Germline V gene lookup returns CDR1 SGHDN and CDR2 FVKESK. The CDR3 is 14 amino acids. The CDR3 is CASSLGLAPDTQYF. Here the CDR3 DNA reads TGTGCCAGCAGCCTGGGACTGGCGCCGGATACGCAGTATTTT.

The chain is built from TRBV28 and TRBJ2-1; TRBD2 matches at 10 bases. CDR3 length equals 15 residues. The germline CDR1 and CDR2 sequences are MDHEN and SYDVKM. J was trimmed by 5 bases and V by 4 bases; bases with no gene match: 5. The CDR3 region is CASSSAGGVNNEQFF. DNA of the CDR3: TGTGCCAGCAGTTCAGCGGGAGGGGTAAACAATGAGCAGTTCTTC.

CDR3: CASSELSVGGNQPQHF. The CDR3 DNA reads TGTGCCAGCAGTGAGTTGTCGGTGGGCGGCAATCAGCCCCAGCATTTT. The rearrangement links TRBV6-1 to TRBJ1-5; no reliable D call. V dropped 3 bases and J dropped 2 bases, with 14 bases sitting between them. This CDR3 spans 16 amino acids. Germline CDR1 reads MNHNS; CDR2 reads SASEGT.

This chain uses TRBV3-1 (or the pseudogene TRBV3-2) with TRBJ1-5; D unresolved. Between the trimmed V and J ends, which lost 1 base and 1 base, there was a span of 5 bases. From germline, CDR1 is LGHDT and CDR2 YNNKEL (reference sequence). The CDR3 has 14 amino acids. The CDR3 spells CASSQAGSNQPQHF. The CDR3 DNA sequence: TGTGCCAGCAGCCAAGCGGGGAGCAATCAGCCCCAGCATTTT.

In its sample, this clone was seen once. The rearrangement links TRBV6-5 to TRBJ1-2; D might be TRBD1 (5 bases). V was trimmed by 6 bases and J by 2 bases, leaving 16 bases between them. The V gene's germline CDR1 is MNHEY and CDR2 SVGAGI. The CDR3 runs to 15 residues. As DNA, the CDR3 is TGTGCCAGCAGCCCGACGGGGGTCGCGAACTATGGCTACACCTTC. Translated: CASSPTGVANYGYTF.

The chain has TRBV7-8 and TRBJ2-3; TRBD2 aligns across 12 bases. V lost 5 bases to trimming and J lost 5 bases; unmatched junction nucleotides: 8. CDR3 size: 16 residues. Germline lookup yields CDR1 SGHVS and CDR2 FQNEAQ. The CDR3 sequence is CASSTRLAGAGDTQYF. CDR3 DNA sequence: TGTGCCAGCAGCACCCGACTAGCGGGAGCCGGAGATACGCAGTATTTT.

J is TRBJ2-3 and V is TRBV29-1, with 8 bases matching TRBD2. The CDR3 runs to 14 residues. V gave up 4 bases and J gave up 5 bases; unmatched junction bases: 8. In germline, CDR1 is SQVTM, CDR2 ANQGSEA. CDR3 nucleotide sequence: TGCAGCGTTGGACCCGGGAGGGCCGGAGATACGCAGTATTTT. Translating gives CSVGPGRAGDTQYF.

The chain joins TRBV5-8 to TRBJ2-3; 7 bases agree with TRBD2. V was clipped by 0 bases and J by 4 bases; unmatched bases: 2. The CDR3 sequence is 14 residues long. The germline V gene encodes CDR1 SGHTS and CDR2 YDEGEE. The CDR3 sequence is CASSLEGRADTQYF. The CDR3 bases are TGTGCCAGCAGCTTGGAGGGGAGGGCAGATACGCAGTATTTT.

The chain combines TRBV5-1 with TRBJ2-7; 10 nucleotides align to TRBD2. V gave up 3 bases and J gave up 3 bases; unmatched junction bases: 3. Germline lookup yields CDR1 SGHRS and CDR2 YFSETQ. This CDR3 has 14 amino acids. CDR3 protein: CASSSRLAGYEQYF. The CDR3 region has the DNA TGCGCCAGCAGCTCCAGACTAGCGGGCTACGAGCAGTACTTC. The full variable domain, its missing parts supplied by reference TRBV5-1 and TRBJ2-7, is KAGVTQTPRYLIKTRGQQVTLSCSPISGHRSVSWYQQTPGQGLQFLFEYFSETQRNKGNFPGRFSGRQFSNSRSEMNVSTLELGDSALYLCASSSRLAGYEQYFGPGTRLTVT.

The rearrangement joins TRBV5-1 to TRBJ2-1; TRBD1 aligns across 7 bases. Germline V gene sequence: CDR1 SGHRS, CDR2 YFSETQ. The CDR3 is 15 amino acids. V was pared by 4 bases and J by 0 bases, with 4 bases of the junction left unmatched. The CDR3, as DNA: TGCGCCAGCAGCACCCCAGGGGGCTCCTACAATGAGCAGTTCTTC. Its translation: CASSTPGGSYNEQFF.

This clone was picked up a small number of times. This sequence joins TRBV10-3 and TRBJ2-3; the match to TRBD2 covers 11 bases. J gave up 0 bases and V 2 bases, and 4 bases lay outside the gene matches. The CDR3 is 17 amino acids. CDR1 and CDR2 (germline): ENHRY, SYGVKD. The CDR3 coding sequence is TGTGCCATCAGTGAGAGAACTAGCGGGGGAAGCACAGATACGCAGTATTTT. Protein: CAISERTSGGSTDTQYF.

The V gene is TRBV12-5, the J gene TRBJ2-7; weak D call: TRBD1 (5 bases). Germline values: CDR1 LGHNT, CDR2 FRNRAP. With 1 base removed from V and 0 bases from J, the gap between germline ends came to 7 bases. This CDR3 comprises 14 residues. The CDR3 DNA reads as TGTGCTAGTGGTTTGGAGACAGTCTCCTACGAGCAGTACTTC. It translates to CASGLETVSYEQYF.

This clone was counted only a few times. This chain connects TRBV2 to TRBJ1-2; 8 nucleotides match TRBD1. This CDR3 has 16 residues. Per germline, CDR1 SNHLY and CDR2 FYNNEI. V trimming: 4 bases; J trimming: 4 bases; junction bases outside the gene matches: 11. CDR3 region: CASSARTGMGIYGYTF. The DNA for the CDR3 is TGTGCCAGCAGTGCTAGGACAGGGATGGGGATCTATGGCTACACCTTC.

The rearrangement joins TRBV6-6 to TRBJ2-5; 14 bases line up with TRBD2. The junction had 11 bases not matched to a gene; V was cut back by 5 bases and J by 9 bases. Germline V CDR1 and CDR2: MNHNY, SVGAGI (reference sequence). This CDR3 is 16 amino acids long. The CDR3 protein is CASSRAGTSGSLAQYF. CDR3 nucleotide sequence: TGTGCCAGCAGTCGGGCGGGGACTAGCGGGAGTTTGGCCCAGTACTTC.

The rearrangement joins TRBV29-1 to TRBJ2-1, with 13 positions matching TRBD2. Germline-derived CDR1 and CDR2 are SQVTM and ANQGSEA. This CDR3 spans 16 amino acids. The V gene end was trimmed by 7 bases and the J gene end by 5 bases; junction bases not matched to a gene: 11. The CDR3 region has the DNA TGCAGCGGGGGACTAGCGGGAATTTCAACGAACAATGAGCAGTTCTTC. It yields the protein CSGGLAGISTNNEQFF.